This T cell receptor (beta chain) derives from a study of cytomegalovirus exposure and HLA in healthy donors. Trimming pared 7 bases from V and 0 bases from J, leaving 12 bases between. CDR3 length: 14 amino acids. CDR1 is SNHLY, CDR2 FYNNEI, per germline. Both 60 Vbeta primers and 13 Jbeta primers went into the PCR. Method: immunoSEQ multiplex PCR; TCRdb's copy keeps in-frame clones and lacks some. The sample has about 200,000 clones, around 79% seen once. Notes on the study in general: A classifier reportedly called cytomegalovirus status with high sensitivity and specificity.

Comments on this clone: The antigen remains undetermined.

Sequencing used PBMCs. This sequence was found in a girl between 10 and 17 years old in good health and CMV-seropositive. The chain has TRBV2 and TRBJ1-1; D unresolved. CDR3 region: CASKLKLLNTEAFF. The DNA of the CDR3 is TGTGCCAGCAAACTAAAGCTATTGAACACTGAAGCTTTCTTT.